Detailed here is one T cell receptor beta chain. The antigen is undetermined. Data came from immunoSEQ multiplex PCR; TCRdb stores just in-frame clones and leaves some out. The profile covers about 65,000 clones, with 87% appearing a single time and 0.35% to 0.45% taken by the ten largest. This entry comes from a study of OX40 agonist ivuxolimab in advanced cancers. In the study overall: About 42% of patients had received prior checkpoint inhibitor therapy.

Autoimmune disease history or systemic immunosuppression led to patient exclusion. The CDR3 extends over 12 amino acids. With V trimmed by 3 bases and J by 4 bases, 0 bases remained unmatched. The germline V gene has CDR1 GTSNPN and CDR2 SVGIG (reference sequence). General study findings and limits: The study did not work out the antigen specificity of the expanded peripheral T cells.

The chain combines TRBV30 with TRBJ1-1, with 9 bases that match TRBD1. The clonotype originates from an adult with an advanced solid tumor such as melanoma, head and neck, liver or kidney cancer. This material consisted of CD4+ or CD8+ T cells sorted from blood, taken in a trial of the OX40 agonist ivuxolimab. CDR3 residues: CAWRGQGTEAFF. CDR3 nucleotides: TGTGCCTGGAGGGGACAGGGCACTGAAGCTTTCTTT.